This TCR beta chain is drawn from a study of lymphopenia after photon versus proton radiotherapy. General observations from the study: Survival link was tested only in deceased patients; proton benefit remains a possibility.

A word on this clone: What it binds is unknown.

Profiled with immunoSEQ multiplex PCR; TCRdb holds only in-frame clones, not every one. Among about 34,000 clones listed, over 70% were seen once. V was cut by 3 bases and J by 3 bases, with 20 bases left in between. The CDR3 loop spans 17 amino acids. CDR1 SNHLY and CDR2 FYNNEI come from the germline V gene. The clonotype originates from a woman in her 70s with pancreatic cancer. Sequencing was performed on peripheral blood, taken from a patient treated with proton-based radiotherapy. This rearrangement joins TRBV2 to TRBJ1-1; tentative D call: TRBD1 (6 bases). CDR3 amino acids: CASSELQGEVWDTEAFF. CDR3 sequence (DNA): TGTGCCAGCAGTGAGTTACAGGGCGAGGTTTGGGACACTGAAGCTTTCTTT.